This T cell receptor (beta chain) was documented in a study of cytomegalovirus exposure and HLA in healthy donors (dated by TCRdb to the late 2010s). As for the study more broadly: According to an earlier analysis of several hundred of the donors, about 179 million T cells yielded some 120 million unique TCR beta sequences and approximately 280 Gb of sequence data. An early release covering 550 to 650 HLA-typed donors comprised approximately 300 gigabases of sequencing data and around 80 million unique TCR sequences. The genetic ancestry cluster associated with self-reported Caucasian donors included over 80% of the 300 to 400 genotyped donors. The aim of the study was to test whether cataloging public T cell receptors could identify signatures of past pathogen exposure. The study profiled the T cell repertoires of about 720 subjects by immunosequencing and related them to cytomegalovirus serostatus. A separate validation cohort of some 130 different subjects was used in addition to the 666-subject first cohort. To predict cytomegalovirus infection status, the study brought together high-throughput TCR immunosequencing, statistical association of individual TCRs with disease status, and machine learning. A later analysis re-analyzed previously published TCR beta repertoires from about 730 donors and added high-resolution HLA genotyping to study TCR occurrence patterns. Rather than using new phenotypic data, the later analysis identified candidate immune exposures from TCR beta sequences and from how often those sequences occurred across donors. To decide whether each TCR beta V gene segment behaved as functional or pseudogenic, an earlier analysis of 587 of the donors relied on high-throughput TCR beta sequencing. Alongside the repertoire data, information on donor age, sex, ethnicity and CMV serostatus was compiled. In a later genetic analysis, genome-wide SNP genotypes for about 55% of the roughly 700 donors were used, and that subset was treated as a discovery cohort. Every repertoire in the discovery cohort had been generated on one and the same sequencing platform. HLA typing included class I and class II loci at four-digit resolution. Typing coverage varied by locus: roughly 620-640 donors for A, B, C, DRB1 and DQB1; about 520 for DQA1; 606 for DPA1; 450 to 480 for DPB1. A few DR-DQ haplotypes were treated as single units for association and clustering because of strong linkage in the cohort. Among about 410 genotyped donors of the cohort, an average of around 220,000 unique TCR beta nucleotide sequences was sequenced per donor, of which approximately 19% were non-productive. What the work shows at the level of the full study, not this receptor alone: The earlier analysis of approximately 540 of the donors excluded seventeen rarely observed V segments, including chromosome 9 orphons, because counts were too low. Compared with the 666-donor mean, donors in an Asian-associated ancestry cluster had fewer N-insertions in productive TCRs, according to a later genetic analysis. The authors suggested that the approach could potentially be generalized to other disease states and immunological phenotypes. CMV serostatus was the only immune exposure information available for the cohort. A later analysis reported that several top co-occurrence clusters appeared linked to parvovirus B19, influenza, CMV and Epstein-Barr virus. Most CMV-associated TCR beta chains appeared to be HLA-restricted in a later analysis, and the HLA associations seemed to be driven largely by CMV exposure. V-gene and J-gene trimming of TCR beta chains was associated with a missense DCLRE1C variant in a later genetic analysis, and the association was replicated in an independent cohort. Most TCR sequences were seen in very few donors, while some public TCRs were found in many individuals. In the study, some 160 TCR beta chains were listed as associated with cytomegalovirus. Some IMGT-functional V segments, including TRBV6-2 and TRBV6-3, could not be distinguished by the 87-base-pair reads and were therefore excluded. A later analysis found that TCR association rates varied across HLA loci, with DRB1 alleles showing the most associated TCRs and HLA-C alleles the fewest. A later analysis found that HLA-associated TCR beta chains were more clonally expanded and had lower generation probabilities than equally common non-associated chains. Strong co-occurrence of HLA alleles, especially DR and DQ, made assigning TCR associations to individual alleles difficult. A group of highly shared sequence variants was considered likely to be a technical artifact of the sequencing pipeline. A few of the identified cytomegalovirus-associated TCR beta chains were confirmed in vitro to be specific for cytomegalovirus antigens. The classifier was reported to diagnose cytomegalovirus status with high specificity and sensitivity in both the original cohort and the validation cohort. Only TCR beta chains were sequenced in this cohort, and the absence of alpha or paired-chain data limited detectable features. Correlated functional status among segregating V segments might reflect linkage disequilibrium, but an unknown experimental factor could not be ruled out. The presence/absence analyses assumed that sequencing depth was roughly uniform across donors, and that assumption may not be true. HLA typing was unavailable for some donors at each locus, so association tests used only the typed subset. In an earlier analysis of 587 of the donors, most TCR beta V segments appeared in productive rearrangements about 87% or about 30% of the time, broadly matching IMGT annotations. At a false discovery rate of 0.05, a later analysis linked about 17,000 TCR beta sequences to specific HLA alleles. A further reported finding was that TCR beta sequences accurately predicted the HLA-A and HLA-B alleles for most subjects in the first cohort.

This clone was seen a few times. It has no known antigen specificity. No much larger clonotype is one base removed from it; base qualities were not supplied. The cohort was made up of approximately 670 healthy bone marrow donors. All cohort members were sampled while nominally healthy, although unrecorded immune exposures were likely present. The donor tested CMV seropositive, placing the donor among the 289 seropositive members of the cohort. A peripheral blood sample was collected from each donor, and TCR beta sequencing was performed on peripheral blood mononuclear cells. The Qiagen DNeasy Blood Extraction Kit was used to extract genomic DNA from the blood cell samples. Reading the germline V gene (reference sequence) gives CDR1 MNHEY and CDR2 SMNVEV. The V end loses 7 bases and the J end loses 3 bases, and a stretch of 16 bases separates them. CDR3 length: 15 amino acids, cysteine to phenylalanine. Solely the CDR3 DNA is kept, with 45 bases framed from the first base.

Receptor amplification or capture employed the immunoSEQ multiplex PCR assay. A mixture of 60 forward primers for TCR Vbeta segments and 13 reverse primers for TCR Jbeta segments was used in the multiplex PCR. A multiplex PCR assay on genomic DNA amplified the CDR3 region of rearranged TCR beta genes. The Illumina HiSeq System was used to sequence the amplified TCR beta libraries as 87-base-pair reads. On the study's bioinformatics: In a later analysis, some 80 million unique TCR beta chains were counted across the approximately 640 repertoires, and around 10 million of these chains were shared by at least two donors. To remove PCR and sequencing errors, raw reads were error-corrected and collapsed into unique sequences using a nearest-neighbor algorithm that merged closely related sequences. Alignment of CDR3 sequences to IMGT reference sequences was used to assign V, D and J gene segments. For a sequence to be retained, a match of at least six nucleotides was required to both a V gene segment and a J gene segment. A rearrangement counted as productive if the CDR3 had no stop codons and remained in frame with V and J, and every other rearrangement counted as non-productive. CDR3 was defined by IMGT convention, running from the second conserved V-encoded cysteine to the conserved J-encoded phenylalanine. The earlier analysis of approximately 500 of the donors excluded sequences that lacked an unambiguous match to a single V gene segment. An earlier analysis of several hundred of the donors called V segments functional above 56.7% productive rearrangements and segregating when the between-donor standard deviation exceeded 5%. A statistical classification framework was developed to diagnose cytomegalovirus status using the catalog of TCR beta chain sequences. In a later analysis, TCR nucleotide sequences were compared against IMGT/GENE-DB human TR gene sequences so that V and J genes could be assigned. In a later analysis, CDR3 sequences and most-parsimonious VDJ recombination scenarios were assigned using the TCRdist pipeline. A later analysis defined each TCR beta chain by its CDR3 amino acid sequence plus V-gene family, and excluded reads lacking a unique V-gene family. A later analysis removed nearly 600 highly shared, low-generation-probability nucleotide sequences to deal with suspected cross-contamination and a sequencing artifact. In a later analysis, a clonal expansion index was calculated for each public chain from normalized within-repertoire ranks of inferred template counts. A later analysis computed generation probabilities with a VDJ recombination model fitted to out-of-frame rearrangements, and checked the results against IGoR. A later analysis scored TCR-TCR, TCR-HLA and TCR-CMV co-occurrence with hypergeometric tests, applying a repertoire-size bias correction to TCR pairs. In a later analysis, false discovery rates were estimated by permuting HLA or CMV assignments 20 times. In a later analysis, co-occurring TCRs were grouped using DBSCAN, and TCRdist sequence similarity was added for clustering within HLA-allele-positive subsets. Repertoires with fewer than 30,000 or more than 120,000 public chains were left out of co-occurrence clustering, as were about 5 repertoires with anomalous nucleotide sharing. TCRdb mirrors the immuneACCESS table, restricted to in-frame sequences. Some clones are absent from its copies; in checked studies, under half trace to an unresolved V gene, and the reason for the others is unknown. V, J and clone size reflect that table, while D and trimming were determined from the DNA. The sample table holds approximately 100,000 clones, of which roughly a tenth were seen once. Clones ranked in the top ten supply 5.8% of the sample.

The TCR comes from a middle-aged man in good health and CMV-seropositive. The sequencing sample was made of PBMCs. The rearranged segments are TRBV27 and TRBJ2-4; the D segment could be TRBD2, given 5 matching bases. The CDR3 protein: CASTDLGSGKNIQYF. The nucleotides read TGTGCCAGCACCGATCTGGGGAGTGGCAAAAACATTCAGTACTTC.